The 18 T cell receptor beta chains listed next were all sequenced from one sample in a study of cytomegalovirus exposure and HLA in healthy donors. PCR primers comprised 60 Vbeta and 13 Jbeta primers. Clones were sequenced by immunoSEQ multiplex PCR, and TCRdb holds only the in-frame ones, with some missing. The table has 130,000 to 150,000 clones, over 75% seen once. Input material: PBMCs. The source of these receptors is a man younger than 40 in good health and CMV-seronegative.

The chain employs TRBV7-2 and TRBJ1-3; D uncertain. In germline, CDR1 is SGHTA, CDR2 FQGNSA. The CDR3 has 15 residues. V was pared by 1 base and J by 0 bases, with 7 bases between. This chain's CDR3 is CASSLVIGSGNTIYF. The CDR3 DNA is TGTGCCAGCAGCTTAGTCATCGGCTCTGGAAACACCATATATTTT.

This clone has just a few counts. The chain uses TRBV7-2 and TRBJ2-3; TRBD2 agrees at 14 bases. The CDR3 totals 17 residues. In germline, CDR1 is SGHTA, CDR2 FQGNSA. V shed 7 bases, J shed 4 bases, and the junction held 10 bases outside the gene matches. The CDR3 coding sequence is TGTGCCAGCAAAAGGGGGGGACTAGCGGGGGCTGCAGATACGCAGTATTTT. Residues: CASKRGGLAGAADTQYF.

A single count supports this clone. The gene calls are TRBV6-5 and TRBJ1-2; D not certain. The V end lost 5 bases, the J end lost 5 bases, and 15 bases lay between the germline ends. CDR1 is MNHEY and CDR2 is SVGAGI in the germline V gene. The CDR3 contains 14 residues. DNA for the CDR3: TGTGCCAGCAGTCTCACTCCCAGGTTTTATGGCTACACCTTC. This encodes CASSLTPRFYGYTF.

The DNA for the CDR3 is TGTGCCAGCAGCGTCGGACACCGATATAGCAATCAGCCCCAGCATTTT. Amino acid sequence: CASSVGHRYSNQPQHF. The genes are TRBV5-7 and TRBJ1-5; D is possibly TRBD1 (5 bases). TRBV5-7 is given ORF status, its function remaining uncertain. This CDR3 comprises 16 residues. V dropped 4 bases and J dropped 0 bases, with 14 bases sitting between them.

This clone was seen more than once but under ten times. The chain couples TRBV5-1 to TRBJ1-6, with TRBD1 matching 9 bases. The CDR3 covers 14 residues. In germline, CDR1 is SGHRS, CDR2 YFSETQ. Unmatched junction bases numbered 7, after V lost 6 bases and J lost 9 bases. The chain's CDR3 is CASTGQGPSSPLHF. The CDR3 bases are TGCGCCAGCACCGGACAGGGGCCGTCTTCACCCCTCCACTTT.

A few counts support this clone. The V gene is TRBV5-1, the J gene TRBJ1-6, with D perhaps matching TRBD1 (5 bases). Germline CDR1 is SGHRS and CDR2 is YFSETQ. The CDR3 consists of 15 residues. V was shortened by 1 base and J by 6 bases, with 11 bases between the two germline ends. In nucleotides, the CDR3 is TGCGCCAGCAGCTTGAGGCGGGGGGTTAATTCACCCCTCCACTTT. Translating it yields CASSLRRGVNSPLHF.

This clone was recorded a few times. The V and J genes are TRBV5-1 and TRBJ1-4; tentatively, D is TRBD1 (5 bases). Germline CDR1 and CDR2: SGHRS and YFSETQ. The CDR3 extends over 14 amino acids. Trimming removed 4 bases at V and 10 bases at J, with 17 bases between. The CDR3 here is CASSPYRGSGKLFF. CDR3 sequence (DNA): TGCGCCAGCAGCCCTTATCGGGGGAGTGGAAAACTGTTTTTT. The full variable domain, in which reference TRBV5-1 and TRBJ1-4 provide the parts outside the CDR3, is KAGVTQTPRYLIKTRGQQVTLSCSPISGHRSVSWYQQTPGQGLQFLFEYFSETQRNKGNFPGRFSGRQFSNSRSEMNVSTLELGDSALYLCASSPYRGSGKLFFGSGTQLSVL.

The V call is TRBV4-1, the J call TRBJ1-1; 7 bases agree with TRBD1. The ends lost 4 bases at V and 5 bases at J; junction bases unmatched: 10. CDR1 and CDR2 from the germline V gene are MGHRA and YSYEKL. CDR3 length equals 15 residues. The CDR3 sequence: CASSLAGGGGTEAFF. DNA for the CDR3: TGCGCCAGCAGCCTAGCAGGGGGAGGAGGGACTGAAGCTTTCTTT.

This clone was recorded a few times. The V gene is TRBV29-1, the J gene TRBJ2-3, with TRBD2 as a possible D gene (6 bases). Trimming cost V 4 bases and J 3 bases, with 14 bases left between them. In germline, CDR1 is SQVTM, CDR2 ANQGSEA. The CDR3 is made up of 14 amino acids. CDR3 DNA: TGCAGCGTTGTTACGGGAGCAGGAACAGATACGCAGTATTTT. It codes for CSVVTGAGTDTQYF.

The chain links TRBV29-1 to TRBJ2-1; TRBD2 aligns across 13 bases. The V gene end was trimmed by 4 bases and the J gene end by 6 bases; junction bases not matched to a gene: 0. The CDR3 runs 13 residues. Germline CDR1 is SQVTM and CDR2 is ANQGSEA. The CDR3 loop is CSVGLAGGNEQFF. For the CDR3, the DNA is TGCAGCGTTGGACTAGCGGGGGGCAATGAGCAGTTCTTC.

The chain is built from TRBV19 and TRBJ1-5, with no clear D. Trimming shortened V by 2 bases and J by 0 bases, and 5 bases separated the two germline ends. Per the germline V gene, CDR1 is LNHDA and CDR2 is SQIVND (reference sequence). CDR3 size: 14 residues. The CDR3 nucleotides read TGTGCCAGTAGTATAACCTATAGCAATCAGCCCCAGCATTTT. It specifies CASSITYSNQPQHF.

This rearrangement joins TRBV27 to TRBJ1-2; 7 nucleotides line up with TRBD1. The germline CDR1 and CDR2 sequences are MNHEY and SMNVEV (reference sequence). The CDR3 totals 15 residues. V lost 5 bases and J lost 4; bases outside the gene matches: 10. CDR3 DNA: TGTGCCAGCAGTCTGTCCCCTACAGGGGCCTATGGCTACACCTTC. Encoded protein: CASSLSPTGAYGYTF.

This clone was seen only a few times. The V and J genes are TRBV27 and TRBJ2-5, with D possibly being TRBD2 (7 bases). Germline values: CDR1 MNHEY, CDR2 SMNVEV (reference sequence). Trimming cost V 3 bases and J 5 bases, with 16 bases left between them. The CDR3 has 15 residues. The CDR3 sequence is CASSFFGGRPETQYF. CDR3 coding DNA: TGTGCCAGCAGTTTTTTCGGGGGGCGGCCCGAGACCCAGTACTTC.

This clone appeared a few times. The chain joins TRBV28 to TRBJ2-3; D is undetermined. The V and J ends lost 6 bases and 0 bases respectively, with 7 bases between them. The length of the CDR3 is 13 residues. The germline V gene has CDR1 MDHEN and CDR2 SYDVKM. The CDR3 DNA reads TGTGCCAGCAGGTTTACTAGCACAGATACGCAGTATTTT. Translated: CASRFTSTDTQYF.

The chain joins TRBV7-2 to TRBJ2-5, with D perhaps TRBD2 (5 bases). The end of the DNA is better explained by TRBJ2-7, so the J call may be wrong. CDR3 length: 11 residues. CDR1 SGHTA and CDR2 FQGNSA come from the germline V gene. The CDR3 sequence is CASSSSHEQYF. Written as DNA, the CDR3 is TGTGCCAGCAGCTCTAGCCACGAGCAGTACTTC.

The CDR3 DNA reads as TGTGCCAGCAGCACGGGACAGGTTGCCGAAGCTTTCTTT. This sequence encodes CASSTGQVAEAFF. The chain links TRBV9 to TRBJ1-1, with 8 bases lining up with TRBD1. The CDR3 has 13 residues. Losses at the gene ends were 4 bases for V and 8 bases for J; bases not matched to a gene: 7. The V gene's germline CDR1 is SGDLS and CDR2 YYNGEE.

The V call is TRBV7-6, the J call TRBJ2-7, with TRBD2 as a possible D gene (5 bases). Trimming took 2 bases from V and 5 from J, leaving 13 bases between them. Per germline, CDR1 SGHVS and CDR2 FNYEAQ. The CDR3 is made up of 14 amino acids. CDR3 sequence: CASSLSAGVDEQYF. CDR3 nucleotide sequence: TGTGCCAGCAGCTTAAGTGCGGGTGTGGACGAGCAGTACTTC.

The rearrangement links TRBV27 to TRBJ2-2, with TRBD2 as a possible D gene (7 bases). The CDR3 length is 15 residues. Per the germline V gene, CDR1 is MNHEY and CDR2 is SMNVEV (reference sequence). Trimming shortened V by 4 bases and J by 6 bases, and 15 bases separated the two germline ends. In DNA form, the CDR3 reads TGTGCCAGCAGTTACGTTGGGGGGGCGTCCGGGGAGCTGTTTTTT. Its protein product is CASSYVGGASGELFF.